The 9 T cell receptor beta chains in this list originate from one sample, sequenced in a study of T cell changes during pregnancy in multiple sclerosis. Measured with immunoSEQ multiplex PCR; TCRdb has only the in-frame clones, and not every one. In the table there are about 17,000 clones, more than 70% of which are singletons. Sequenced material: CD8+ T cells from peripheral blood mononuclear cells, taken in the third trimester of pregnancy. These receptors originate from a female donor in good health, enrolled as a control in a pregnancy study.

The chain combines TRBV19 with TRBJ2-7; 10 bases match TRBD2. V was pared by 1 base and J by 6 bases, with 15 bases of the junction left unmatched. The CDR3 totals 18 residues. In germline, CDR1 is LNHDA, CDR2 SQIVND (reference sequence). Written as DNA, the CDR3 is TGTGCCAGTAGTATAGCGAGTAGCGGGGGGCTCCGGAAGGGCGAGCAGTACTTC. Translating gives CASSIASSGGLRKGEQYF.

CDR3 nucleotides: TGTGCCAGCAGTTACTCGATAACTGACGAGCAGTACTTC. As protein: CASSYSITDEQYF. The rearrangement uses TRBV6-5 and TRBJ2-7, with D unresolved. Trimming stripped 0 bases from V and 5 bases from J, with 8 bases between. This CDR3 spans 13 amino acids. Germline CDR1 is MNHEY and CDR2 is SVGAGI.

The V and J genes are TRBV7-8 and TRBJ2-7, with no clear D. The V gene's germline CDR1 is SGHVS and CDR2 FQNEAQ. The V gene lost 3 bases and the J gene lost 1 base, with 7 bases spanning the gap. CDR3 length: 13 amino acids. CDR3 sequence: CASSLELSYEQYF. The CDR3, as DNA: TGTGCCAGCAGCTTGGAGTTATCCTACGAGCAGTACTTC.

This clone was counted a single time. The V call is TRBV27, the J call TRBJ1-1, with 8 bases matching TRBD1. The CDR3 sequence is 13 residues long. V shed 3 bases, J shed 7 bases, and the junction held 4 bases outside the gene matches. The V gene's germline CDR1 is MNHEY and CDR2 SMNVEV (reference sequence). The CDR3 region is CASSFGTGGEAFF. CDR3 DNA sequence: TGTGCCAGCAGTTTCGGAACAGGGGGTGAAGCTTTCTTT.

This clone occurred a few times. The chain is built from TRBV11-2 and TRBJ2-7; 10 nucleotides align to TRBD1. The CDR3 spans 15 residues. Trimming cost V 3 bases and J 7 bases; bases outside gene matches: 9. Per germline, CDR1 SGHAT and CDR2 FQNNGV. CDR3 sequence: CASSFLGTGVVEQYF. In DNA form, the CDR3 reads TGTGCCAGCAGCTTTCTAGGGACAGGGGTCGTTGAGCAGTACTTC.

This chain connects TRBV4-1 to TRBJ2-7; 14 bases fit TRBD2. V shed 4 bases, J shed 3 bases, and the junction held 8 bases outside the gene matches. This CDR3 region has 17 residues. The germline gives CDR1 MGHRA, CDR2 YSYEKL. The CDR3 bases are TGCGCCAGCAGCCGAGAAGAAGGACTAGCGGGAGGCTACGAGCAGTACTTC. Translation gives CASSREEGLAGGYEQYF.

The V and J genes are TRBV27 and TRBJ2-7, with D unresolved. The germline V gene encodes CDR1 MNHEY and CDR2 SMNVEV (reference sequence). The CDR3 runs 12 residues. The germline V and J ends were trimmed by 5 bases and 4 bases, with 9 bases remaining between them. For the CDR3, the DNA is TGTGCCAGCAGTCTAAATCGTTACGAGCAGTACTTC. Protein: CASSLNRYEQYF.

In this sample, this clone turned up once. This chain connects TRBV2 to TRBJ1-2; perhaps TRBD1 as D (6 bases). This CDR3 is 13 amino acids long. Germline V gives CDR1 SNHLY, CDR2 FYNNEI. V was shortened by 11 bases and J by 4 bases, with 17 bases between the two germline ends. This chain's CDR3 is CAATGAGAYGYTF. CDR3 nucleotide sequence: TGTGCCGCTACCGGGGCAGGGGCCTATGGCTACACCTTC.

This chain joins TRBV4-1 and TRBJ2-1; TRBD2 matches at 9 bases. The V gene's germline CDR1 is MGHRA and CDR2 YSYEKL. V shed 1 base, J shed 6 bases, and the junction held 4 bases outside the gene matches. CDR3 size: 15 residues. The CDR3 DNA is TGCGCCAGCAGCCAAGGGGGTAGCGGGGGCAATGAGCAGTTCTTC. As protein: CASSQGGSGGNEQFF.